Below are 10 T cell receptor beta chains sequenced from a single sample in a study of blood T cell repertoires in COVID-19. Assay used: immunoSEQ multiplex PCR; TCRdb lists only in-frame clones, some missing. The sample lists 85,000 to 90,000 clones, approximately 89% occurring once. Material: peripheral blood. These receptors were taken from a human donor with active COVID-19. The donor label of this sample is uncertain.

The chain employs TRBV19 and TRBJ1-3; D unclear. The CDR3 covers 15 residues. Trimming stripped 1 base from V and 0 bases from J, with 7 bases between. Germline values: CDR1 LNHDA, CDR2 SQIVND (reference sequence). CDR3 DNA: TGTGCCAGTAGTATAGGCGGGGACTCTGGAAACACCATATATTTT. This codes for CASSIGGDSGNTIYF. Full variable domain (rest looked up from reference TRBV19 and TRBJ1-3): DGGITQSPKYLFRKEGQNVTLSCEQNLNHDAMYWYRQDPGQGLRLIYYSQIVNDFQKGDIAEGYSVSREKKESFPLTVTSAQKNPTAFYLCASSIGGDSGNTIYFGEGSWLTVV.

The rearrangement joins TRBV3-1 (or the pseudogene TRBV3-2) to TRBJ1-1, with D possibly TRBD1 on 6 matching bases. V lost 4 bases and J lost 5, with 20 bases in between. This CDR3 comprises 16 residues. Germline assignment: CDR1 LGHDT and CDR2 YNNKEL (reference sequence). The CDR3: CASSPPMGGLGTEAFF. CDR3 sequence (DNA): TGTGCCAGCAGCCCTCCAATGGGGGGGCTGGGGACTGAAGCTTTCTTT.

The rearrangement links TRBV14 to TRBJ2-1, with 11 positions matching TRBD2. Looked up from germline, CDR1 is SGHDN and CDR2 is FVKESK. With 1 base clipped from V and 4 bases from J, the junction kept 6 bases outside the gene matches. The CDR3 has 17 amino acids. As DNA, the CDR3 is TGTGCCAGCAGCCAAGGAGTTAGCGGGGGGGTATACAATGAGCAGTTCTTC. This encodes CASSQGVSGGVYNEQFF. Together with reference TRBV14 and TRBJ2-1, the CDR3 gives the full variable domain: EAGVTQFPSHSVIEKGQTVTLRCDPISGHDNLYWYRRVMGKEIKFLLHFVKESKQDESGMPNNRFLAERTGGTYSTLKVQPAELEDSGVYFCASSQGVSGGVYNEQFFGPGTRLTVL.

The chain has TRBV6-5 and TRBJ1-5; D might be TRBD1 (6 bases). The length of the CDR3 is 14 residues. V shed 4 bases and J shed 7 bases, with 14 bases lying between them. Germline values: CDR1 MNHEY, CDR2 SVGAGI. The CDR3 bases are TGTGCCAGCAGTTCCCACAGGGAGCGACAGCCCCAGCATTTT. This translates into CASSSHRERQPQHF.

This clone showed up just once. The V gene is TRBV28, the J gene TRBJ1-1, with 9 bases lining up with TRBD1. V shed 6 bases and J 10 bases; nucleotides not matched to a gene: 6. The germline CDR1 and CDR2 sequences are MDHEN and SYDVKM. The length of the CDR3 is 12 residues. This chain's CDR3 is CASRSGTGRAFF. As DNA, the CDR3 is TGTGCCAGCAGATCCGGGACAGGGAGAGCTTTCTTT.

J is TRBJ2-3 and V is TRBV3-1 (or the pseudogene TRBV3-2); 10 nucleotides agree with TRBD2. The CDR3 has 18 residues. Unmatched junction bases numbered 11, after V lost 0 bases and J lost 5 bases. Germline loops: CDR1 LGHDT, CDR2 YNNKEL (reference sequence). The CDR3 bases are TGTGCCAGCAGCCAAGATGGGGATAGCGGGGGGCCCGGAGATACGCAGTATTTT. Its translation is CASSQDGDSGGPGDTQYF.

The count of this clone is one. The rearrangement joins TRBV28 to TRBJ2-5, with 8 bases matching TRBD1. The germline gives CDR1 MDHEN, CDR2 SYDVKM. The CDR3 runs 13 residues. J gave up 1 base and V 6 bases, and 1 base lay outside the gene matches. The DNA for the CDR3 is TGTGCCAGCAGACAGGGGGGCCAAGAGACCCAGTACTTC. It codes for CASRQGGQETQYF. Full variable domain (missing parts from reference TRBV28 and TRBJ2-5): DVKVTQSSRYLVKRTGEKVFLECVQDMDHENMFWYRQDPGLGLRLIYFSYDVKMKEKGDIPEGYSVSREKKERFSLILESASTNQTSMYLCASRQGGQETQYFGPGTRLLVL.

This chain joins TRBV5-1 and TRBJ1-1; D unclear. The CDR3 totals 14 residues. From germline, CDR1 is SGHRS and CDR2 YFSETQ. Trimming shortened V by 4 bases and J by 0 bases, and 10 bases separated the two germline ends. CDR3 nucleotide sequence: TGCGCCAGCAGCCCAGTGGTTGTGAACACTGAAGCTTTCTTT. It is translated as CASSPVVVNTEAFF. The whole variable domain, filled in from reference TRBV5-1 and TRBJ1-1, reads KAGVTQTPRYLIKTRGQQVTLSCSPISGHRSVSWYQQTPGQGLQFLFEYFSETQRNKGNFPGRFSGRQFSNSRSEMNVSTLELGDSALYLCASSPVVVNTEAFFGQGTRLTVV.

This rearrangement joins TRBV5-1 to TRBJ2-2; 7 bases match TRBD1. The trim removed 6 bases at V and 3 bases at J, leaving 8 bases unmatched. Germline V gene data show CDR1 as SGHRS and CDR2 as YFSETQ. This CDR3 has 15 amino acids. The CDR3 nucleotides read TGCGCCAGCAATTGGGTAGGGGGCGACACCGGGGAGCTGTTTTTT. Its protein is CASNWVGGDTGELFF.

The chain recombines TRBV9 with TRBJ2-1; possibly TRBD2 for D (5 bases). The CDR3 contains 14 residues. CDR1 is SGDLS, CDR2 YYNGEE, per germline. V gave up 3 bases and J gave up 10 bases, with 17 bases separating them. This chain's CDR3 is CASSGLPDGGEQFF. CDR3 coding DNA: TGTGCCAGCAGCGGCTTACCAGACGGCGGGGAGCAGTTCTTC.